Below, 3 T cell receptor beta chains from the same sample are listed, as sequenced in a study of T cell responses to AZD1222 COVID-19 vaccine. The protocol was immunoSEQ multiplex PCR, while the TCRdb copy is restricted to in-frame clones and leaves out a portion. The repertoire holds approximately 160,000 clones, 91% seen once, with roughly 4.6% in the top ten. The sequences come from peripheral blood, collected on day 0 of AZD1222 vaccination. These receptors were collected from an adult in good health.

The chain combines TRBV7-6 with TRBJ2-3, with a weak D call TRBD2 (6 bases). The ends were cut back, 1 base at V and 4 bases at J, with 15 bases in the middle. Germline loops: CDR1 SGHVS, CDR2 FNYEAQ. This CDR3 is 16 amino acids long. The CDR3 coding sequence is TGTGCCAGCAGCTTAGATGGCGGGAAAGCTGCAGATACGCAGTATTTT. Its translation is CASSLDGGKAADTQYF.

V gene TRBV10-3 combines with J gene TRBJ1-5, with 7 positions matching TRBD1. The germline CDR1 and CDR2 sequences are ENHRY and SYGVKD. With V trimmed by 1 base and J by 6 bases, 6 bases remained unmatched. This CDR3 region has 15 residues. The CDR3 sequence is CAISEFDRDGQPQHF. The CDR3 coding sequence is TGTGCCATCAGTGAGTTTGACAGGGACGGTCAGCCCCAGCATTTT.

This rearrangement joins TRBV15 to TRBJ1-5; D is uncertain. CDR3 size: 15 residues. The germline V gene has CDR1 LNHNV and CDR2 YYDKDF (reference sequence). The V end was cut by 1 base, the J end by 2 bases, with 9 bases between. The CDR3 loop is CATSRAGQGNQPQHF. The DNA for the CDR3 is TGTGCCACCAGCAGAGCTGGGCAGGGCAATCAGCCCCAGCATTTT.